Listed here are 31 T cell receptor beta chains from one sample, sequenced in a study of T cell responses to AZD1222 COVID-19 vaccine. This table comes from immunoSEQ multiplex PCR, and its TCRdb copy is limited to in-frame clones, with some not included. The table records about 75,000 clones, roughly 84% of them present only once. Sequences were derived from peripheral blood, sampled 28 days after the second AZD1222 dose. Source of these receptors: an adult who received the AZD1222 COVID-19 vaccine.

CDR3 nucleotides: TGTGCCAGCAGCCCACTAGCGCGGCAGTTCTTC. Amino acids: CASSPLARQFF. The chain uses TRBV7-9 and TRBJ2-1; 7 bases fit TRBD2. This CDR3 has 11 residues. Germline values: CDR1 SEHNR, CDR2 FQNEAQ (reference sequence). V dropped 5 bases and J dropped 12; count of bases not matched to a gene: 4.

This chain links TRBV6-5 with TRBJ2-5; D is possibly TRBD1 or TRBD2 (5 bases each). Germline V gene sequence: CDR1 MNHEY, CDR2 SVGAGI. This CDR3 has 14 residues. The ends were cut back, 6 bases at V and 8 bases at J, with 19 bases in the middle. The CDR3 loop reads CASRALGTAGTQYF. The CDR3, as DNA: TGTGCCAGCAGAGCCTTAGGGACCGCTGGTACCCAGTACTTC.

The rearrangement joins TRBV9 to TRBJ1-3; no clear D. V was cut by 0 bases and J by 0 bases, with 10 bases left in between. The CDR3 loop spans 16 amino acids. CDR1 and CDR2 (germline): SGDLS, YYNGEE. The CDR3 loop is CASSVVPDHSGNTIYF. The CDR3 DNA reads TGTGCCAGCAGCGTAGTGCCAGACCACTCTGGAAACACCATATATTTT.

The genes are TRBV5-1 and TRBJ2-1, with TRBD1 matching 7 bases. Trimming cost V 4 bases and J 0 bases; bases outside gene matches: 10. The CDR3 has 17 amino acids. The germline V gene encodes CDR1 SGHRS and CDR2 YFSETQ. CDR3 sequence reads: CASSPGQASSSYNEQFF. The CDR3 DNA reads as TGCGCCAGCAGCCCCGGACAGGCGAGTAGCTCCTACAATGAGCAGTTCTTC.

The CDR3 loop is CASSMQDVGTTYNSPLHF. In DNA, the CDR3 is TGTGCCAGTAGTATGCAGGACGTCGGAACCACCTATAATTCACCCCTCCACTTT. The chain employs TRBV19 and TRBJ1-6; no firm D call. Trimming pared 3 bases from V and 2 bases from J, leaving 17 bases between. The CDR3 is made up of 18 amino acids. CDR1 LNHDA and CDR2 SQIVND come from the germline V gene (reference sequence).

This clone appeared once. V gene TRBV7-2 combines with J gene TRBJ2-6; D is unresolved. Trimming stripped 1 base from V and 0 bases from J, with 7 bases between. CDR3 length: 16 residues. CDR1 SGHTA and CDR2 FQGNSA come from the germline V gene. The chain's CDR3 is CASSLVVASGANVLTF. DNA for the CDR3: TGTGCCAGCAGCTTAGTTGTGGCCTCTGGGGCCAACGTCCTGACTTTC.

As DNA, the CDR3 is TGTGCCAGCAGTTTGGTATTCCGGAAATCGAACACCGGGGAGCTGTTTTTT. Its protein is CASSLVFRKSNTGELFF. The V call is TRBV6-2 or TRBV6-3, the J call TRBJ2-2; D is unresolved. The CDR3 consists of 17 residues. The V end was cut by 4 bases, the J end by 0 bases, with 15 bases between. Germline values: CDR1 MNHEY, CDR2 SVGEGT.

This chain connects TRBV2 to TRBJ1-4; D gene unclear. Trimming removed 2 bases from V and 2 bases from J, with 9 bases in between. Germline loops: CDR1 SNHLY, CDR2 FYNNEI. This CDR3 has 15 amino acids. The CDR3 DNA follows: TGTGCCAGCAGTGAATACGGGGATACTAATGAAAAACTGTTTTTT. As protein: CASSEYGDTNEKLFF. Based on the CDR3 plus reference TRBV2 and TRBJ1-4, the full variable domain is EPEVTQTPSHQVTQMGQEVILRCVPISNHLYFYWYRQILGQKVEFLVSFYNNEISEKSEIFDDQFSVERPDGSNFTLKIRSTKLEDSAMYFCASSEYGDTNEKLFFGSGTQLSVL.

The J gene is TRBJ2-3, the V gene TRBV5-6; 8 bases line up with TRBD2. The V and J ends lost 0 bases and 7 bases, in that order; junction bases with no gene match: 7. This CDR3 is built from 15 residues. Germline V gene data show CDR1 as SGHDT and CDR2 as YYEEEE. CDR3 bases: TGTGCCAGCAGCTTGGCTCCGGGGGGGTTGAATACGCAGTATTTT. This gives the protein CASSLAPGGLNTQYF.

In its sample, this clone was seen once. The chain couples TRBV28 to TRBJ1-2; TRBD1 aligns across 7 bases. With 7 bases clipped from V and 4 bases from J, the junction kept 9 bases outside the gene matches. CDR3 length equals 14 residues. Per the germline V gene, CDR1 is MDHEN and CDR2 is SYDVKM. The CDR3 region is CASKLGGNFYGYTF. The CDR3 coding sequence is TGTGCCAGCAAATTAGGGGGCAATTTCTATGGCTACACCTTC.

The chain carries TRBV28 and TRBJ1-2, with no clear D. Germline CDR1 reads MDHEN; CDR2 reads SYDVKM. The germline V and J ends were trimmed by 6 bases and 0 bases, with 8 bases remaining between them. The CDR3 contains 13 residues. The CDR3 nucleotides are TGTGCCAGCAGAACCGACTCTAACTATGGCTACACCTTC. Protein: CASRTDSNYGYTF.

The chain joins TRBV7-6 to TRBJ1-3, with D hard to call. Germline lookup yields CDR1 SGHVS and CDR2 FNYEAQ. V was clipped by 4 bases and J by 1 base, with 5 bases between them. The CDR3 is 13 residues long. The CDR3 DNA reads TGTGCCAGCAGCTCGGGGTCTGGAAACACCATATATTTT. Amino acid sequence: CASSSGSGNTIYF.

The V gene is TRBV19, the J gene TRBJ1-4; no definite D call. The CDR3 consists of 13 residues. Germline V gene sequence: CDR1 LNHDA, CDR2 SQIVND (reference sequence). V gave up 0 bases and J gave up 6 bases, with 5 bases separating them. The CDR3 nucleotides are TGTGCCAGTAGTATAGACCTGGATGAAAAACTGTTTTTT. Protein product: CASSIDLDEKLFF.

The rearrangement joins TRBV6-2 or TRBV6-3 to TRBJ2-5; 14 nucleotides match TRBD2. The CDR3 covers 14 residues. Germline CDR1 and CDR2: MNHEY and SVGEGT. V lost 6 bases and J lost 10; bases outside the gene matches: 7. The CDR3: CASSNGLAGGHQYF. The DNA of the CDR3 is TGTGCCAGCAGCAATGGACTAGCGGGGGGCCACCAGTACTTC.

The V and J genes are TRBV9 and TRBJ1-3, with D unclear. V was clipped by 1 base and J by 7 bases, with 18 bases between them. Germline CDR1 is SGDLS and CDR2 is YYNGEE. The CDR3 extends over 16 amino acids. The CDR3 here is CASSVKIDPGGNTIYF. DNA of the CDR3: TGTGCCAGCAGCGTAAAAATAGACCCGGGAGGTAACACCATATATTTT.

V gene TRBV27 combines with J gene TRBJ2-6; no clear D gene. Trimming pared 6 bases from V and 0 bases from J, leaving 9 bases between. Germline V gene lookup returns CDR1 MNHEY and CDR2 SMNVEV (reference sequence). This CDR3 spans 15 amino acids. The CDR3 here is CASREPSSGANVLTF. In DNA, the CDR3 is TGTGCCAGCAGGGAACCAAGCTCTGGGGCCAACGTCCTGACTTTC. The complete variable domain, with remaining parts taken from reference TRBV27 and TRBJ2-6, reads EAQVTQNPRYLITVTGKKLTVTCSQNMNHEYMSWYRQDPGLGLRQIYYSMNVEVTDKGDVPEGYKVSRKEKRNFPLILESPSPNQTSLYFCASREPSSGANVLTFGAGSRLTVL.

This clone was counted once. The chain has TRBV7-2 and TRBJ1-2; D remains ambiguous. CDR1 and CDR2 (germline): SGHTA, FQGNSA. The V and J ends lost 1 base and 4 bases respectively, with 10 bases between them. The length of the CDR3 is 14 residues. The CDR3 DNA is TGTGCCAGCAGCTTAGAAGCTACCAGCTATGGCTACACCTTC. Translated, it gives CASSLEATSYGYTF.

The chain employs TRBV19 and TRBJ1-2; tentative D call: TRBD1 (5 bases). Looked up from germline, CDR1 is LNHDA and CDR2 is SQIVND (reference sequence). With 9 bases removed from V and 6 bases from J, the gap between germline ends came to 14 bases. The CDR3 totals 12 residues. The CDR3 sequence is CASAGTLNGYTF. The CDR3 DNA sequence: TGTGCCAGCGCCGGGACCCTTAATGGCTACACCTTC.

The rearrangement links TRBV5-1 to TRBJ2-1, with D hard to call. Germline CDR1 reads SGHRS; CDR2 reads YFSETQ. This CDR3 comprises 15 residues. V lost 2 bases and J lost 2, with 11 bases in between. This CDR3 reads CASSFTYQPYNEQFF. The DNA of the CDR3 is TGCGCCAGCAGCTTTACTTACCAACCCTACAATGAGCAGTTCTTC.

The chain uses TRBV29-1 and TRBJ2-1, with TRBD1 identical over 7 bases. CDR3 size: 14 residues. J lost 4 bases, V lost 6 bases, and 9 bases had no gene match. The germline V gene encodes CDR1 SQVTM and CDR2 ANQGSEA. CDR3 region: CSVAQGTGYNEQFF. In DNA, the CDR3 is TGCAGCGTCGCACAGGGGACGGGGTACAATGAGCAGTTCTTC.

This clone was detected a few times. The genes are TRBV18 and TRBJ1-6, with D possibly matching TRBD1 (6 bases). The CDR3 consists of 13 residues. The germline gives CDR1 KGHSH, CDR2 LQKENI. V was pared by 3 bases and J by 10 bases, with 10 bases between. As DNA, the CDR3 is TGTGCCAGCTCACCTGATCAGGGGTCACCCCTCCACTTT. Amino acid sequence: CASSPDQGSPLHF.

J is TRBJ2-3 and V is TRBV7-2; tentatively, D is TRBD1 (6 bases). The CDR3 spans 17 residues. Germline V gene lookup returns CDR1 SGHTA and CDR2 FQGNSA. V was shortened by 5 bases and J by 2 bases, with 20 bases between the two germline ends. The CDR3 sequence is CASSKTLGTPPTDTQYF. DNA of the CDR3: TGTGCCAGCAGCAAGACCCTCGGGACACCACCCACAGATACGCAGTATTTT.

This chain connects TRBV5-1 to TRBJ2-1; D unclear. V shed 0 bases and J shed 8 bases, with 12 bases lying between them. The germline gives CDR1 SGHRS, CDR2 YFSETQ. The CDR3 extends over 14 amino acids. CDR3 coding DNA: TGCGCCAGCAGCTTGGGATGGGGAAGGTATGAGCAGTTCTTC. Amino acids: CASSLGWGRYEQFF.

This chain links TRBV19 with TRBJ1-6; D gene ambiguous. Germline CDR1 and CDR2: LNHDA and SQIVND (reference sequence). This CDR3 is built from 13 residues. V gave up 4 bases and J gave up 11 bases, with 12 bases separating them. This CDR3 reads CASSNPSRAPLHF. DNA for the CDR3: TGTGCCAGTAGTAACCCCTCCCGGGCACCCCTCCACTTT.

The chain combines TRBV15 with TRBJ1-1; 8 bases fit TRBD1. V was pared by 6 bases and J by 4 bases, with 4 bases of the junction left unmatched. The length of the CDR3 is 13 residues. Germline lookup yields CDR1 LNHNV and CDR2 YYDKDF (reference sequence). The CDR3 nucleotides read TGTGCCACCAGGGGTACAGGGGGCACTGAAGCTTTCTTT. Amino acid sequence: CATRGTGGTEAFF.

This chain links TRBV29-1 with TRBJ2-5, with D possibly being TRBD2 (6 bases). The germline CDR1 and CDR2 sequences are SQVTM and ANQGSEA. V was cut by 4 bases and J by 5 bases, with 11 bases left in between. CDR3 size: 12 residues. The CDR3 DNA sequence: TGCAGCGTTGTGGATCGGGGGGAGACCCAGTACTTC. Amino acids: CSVVDRGETQYF.

This clone was recorded only once. The J gene is TRBJ1-5, the V gene TRBV25-1, with unresolved D. Per germline, CDR1 MGHDK and CDR2 SYGVNS. Trimming cost V 5 bases and J 5 bases, with 4 bases left between them. The CDR3 length is 11 residues. The CDR3 DNA reads as TGTGCCAGCAGTCAAGATCAGCCCCAGCATTTT. Residues: CASSQDQPQHF.

The chain employs TRBV3-1 (or the pseudogene TRBV3-2) and TRBJ1-2; 7 positions match TRBD1. V lost 4 bases and J lost 8; bases outside the gene matches: 19. The CDR3 is 17 amino acids. From germline, CDR1 is LGHDT and CDR2 YNNKEL (reference sequence). Here the CDR3 DNA reads TGTGCCAGCAGCCGAAGATCAGGGGGAACAATCTATGTCGGCTACACCTTC. Translating it yields CASSRRSGGTIYVGYTF.

The V and J genes are TRBV4-2 and TRBJ2-2; 8 nucleotides line up with TRBD1. The ends lost 4 bases at V and 0 bases at J; junction bases unmatched: 4. The germline V gene has CDR1 LGHNA and CDR2 YNFKEQ. This CDR3 has 16 residues. The CDR3: CASSRDRSANTGELFF. The CDR3 DNA reads TGTGCCAGCAGCCGGGACAGGAGCGCGAACACCGGGGAGCTGTTTTTT.

The CDR3 region is CASSREPGPNTEAFF. CDR3 coding DNA: TGTGCCAGCAGCCGGGAACCGGGGCCGAACACTGAAGCTTTCTTT. The J gene is TRBJ1-1, the V gene TRBV7-6; D is possibly TRBD1 (5 bases). V lost 5 bases and J 1 base, leaving 14 bases between the germline ends. Germline CDR1 and CDR2: SGHVS and FNYEAQ. The CDR3 totals 15 residues. The full variable domain, with the rest looked up from reference TRBV7-6 and TRBJ1-1, is GAGVSQSPRYKVTKRGQDVALRCDPISGHVSLYWYRQALGQGPEFLTYFNYEAQQDKSGLPNDRFSAERPEGSISTLTIQRTEQRDSAMYRCASSREPGPNTEAFFGQGTRLTVV.

The chain has TRBV7-3 and TRBJ2-1; 7 positions agree with TRBD2. The trim removed 5 bases at V and 7 bases at J, leaving 8 bases unmatched. This CDR3 is 14 amino acids long. Germline V gene lookup returns CDR1 SGHTA and CDR2 FQGTGA. The CDR3 sequence: CASSPGGSENEQFF. The CDR3 region has the DNA TGTGCCAGCAGCCCGGGAGGTAGCGAGAATGAGCAGTTCTTC.